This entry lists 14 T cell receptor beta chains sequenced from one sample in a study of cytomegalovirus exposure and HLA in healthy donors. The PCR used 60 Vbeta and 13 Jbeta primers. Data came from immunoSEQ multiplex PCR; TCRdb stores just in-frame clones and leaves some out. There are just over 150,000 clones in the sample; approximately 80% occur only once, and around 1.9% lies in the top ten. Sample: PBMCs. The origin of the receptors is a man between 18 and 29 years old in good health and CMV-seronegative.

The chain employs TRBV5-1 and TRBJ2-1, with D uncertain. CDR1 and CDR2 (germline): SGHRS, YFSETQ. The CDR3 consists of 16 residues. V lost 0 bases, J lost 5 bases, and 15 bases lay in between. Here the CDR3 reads CASSLAPSGRNNEQFF. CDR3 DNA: TGCGCCAGCAGCTTGGCCCCGTCAGGCCGTAACAATGAGCAGTTCTTC.

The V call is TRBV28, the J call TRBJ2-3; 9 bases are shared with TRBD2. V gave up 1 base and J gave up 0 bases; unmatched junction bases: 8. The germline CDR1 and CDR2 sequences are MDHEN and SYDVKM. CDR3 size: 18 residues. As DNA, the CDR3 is TGTGCCAGCAGTTTATACGGCGGGGGGGCCCCTAGCACAGATACGCAGTATTTT. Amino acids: CASSLYGGGAPSTDTQYF.

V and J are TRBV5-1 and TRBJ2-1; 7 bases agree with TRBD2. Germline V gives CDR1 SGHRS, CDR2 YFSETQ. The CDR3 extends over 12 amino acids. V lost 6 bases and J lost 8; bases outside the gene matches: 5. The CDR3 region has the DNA TGCGCCAGCAATGCGGGGGACGATGAGCAGTTCTTC. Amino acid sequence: CASNAGDDEQFF.

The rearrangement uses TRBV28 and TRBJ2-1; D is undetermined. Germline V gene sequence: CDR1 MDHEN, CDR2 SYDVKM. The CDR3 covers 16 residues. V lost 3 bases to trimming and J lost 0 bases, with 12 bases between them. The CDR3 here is CASSFMEMSSYNEQFF. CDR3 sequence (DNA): TGTGCCAGCAGTTTCATGGAGATGAGCTCCTACAATGAGCAGTTCTTC.

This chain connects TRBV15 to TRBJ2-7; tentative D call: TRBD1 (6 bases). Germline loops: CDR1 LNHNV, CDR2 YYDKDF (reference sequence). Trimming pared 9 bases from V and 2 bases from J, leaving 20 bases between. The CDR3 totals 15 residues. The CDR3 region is CATSGVPGAPYEQYF. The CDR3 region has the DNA TGTGCCACGTCAGGGGTCCCCGGGGCCCCCTACGAGCAGTACTTC.

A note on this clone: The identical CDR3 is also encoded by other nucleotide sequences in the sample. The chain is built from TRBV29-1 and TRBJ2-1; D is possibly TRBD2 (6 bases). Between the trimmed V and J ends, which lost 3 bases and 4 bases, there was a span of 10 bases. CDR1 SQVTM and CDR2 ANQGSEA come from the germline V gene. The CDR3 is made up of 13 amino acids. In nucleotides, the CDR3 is TGCAGCGTTGAGGCTGCGGGATACAATGAGCAGTTCTTC. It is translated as CSVEAAGYNEQFF.

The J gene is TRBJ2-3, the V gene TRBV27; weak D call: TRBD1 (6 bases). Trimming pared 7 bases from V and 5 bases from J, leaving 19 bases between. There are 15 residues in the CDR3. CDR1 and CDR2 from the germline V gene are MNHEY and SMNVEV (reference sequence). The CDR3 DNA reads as TGTGCCAGCATCCCCTGGAGCCAGGGGATAGATACGCAGTATTTT. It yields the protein CASIPWSQGIDTQYF.

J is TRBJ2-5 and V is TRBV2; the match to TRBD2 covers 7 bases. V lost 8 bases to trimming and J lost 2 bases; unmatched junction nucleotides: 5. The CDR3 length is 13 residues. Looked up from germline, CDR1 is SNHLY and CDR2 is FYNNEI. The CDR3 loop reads CASQRDSQETQYF. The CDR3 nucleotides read TGTGCCAGCCAGCGGGACTCGCAAGAGACCCAGTACTTC.

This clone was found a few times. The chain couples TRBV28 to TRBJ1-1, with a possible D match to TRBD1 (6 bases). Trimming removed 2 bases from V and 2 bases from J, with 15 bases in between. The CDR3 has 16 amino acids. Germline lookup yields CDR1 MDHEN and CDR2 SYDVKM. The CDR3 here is CASSLRSWTANTEAFF. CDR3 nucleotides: TGTGCCAGCAGTTTACGGAGCTGGACAGCAAACACTGAAGCTTTCTTT.

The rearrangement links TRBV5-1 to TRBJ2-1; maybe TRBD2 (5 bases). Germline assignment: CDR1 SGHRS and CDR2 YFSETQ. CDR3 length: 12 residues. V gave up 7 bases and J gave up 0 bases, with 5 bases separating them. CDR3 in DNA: TGCGCCAGCGGGAGCTCCTACAATGAGCAGTTCTTC. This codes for CASGSSYNEQFF.

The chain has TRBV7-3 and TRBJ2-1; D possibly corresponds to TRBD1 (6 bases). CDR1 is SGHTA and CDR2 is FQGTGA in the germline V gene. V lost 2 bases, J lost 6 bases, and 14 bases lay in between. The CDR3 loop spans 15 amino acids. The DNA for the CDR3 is TGTGCCAGCAGCTTAGTTTCTGGGGGCCCCAATGAGCAGTTCTTC. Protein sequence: CASSLVSGGPNEQFF. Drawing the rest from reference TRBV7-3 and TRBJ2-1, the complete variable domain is GAGVSQTPSNKVTEKGKYVELRCDPISGHTALYWYRQSLGQGPEFLIYFQGTGAADDSGLPNDRFFAVRPEGSVSTLKIQRTERGDSAVYLCASSLVSGGPNEQFFGPGTRLTVL.

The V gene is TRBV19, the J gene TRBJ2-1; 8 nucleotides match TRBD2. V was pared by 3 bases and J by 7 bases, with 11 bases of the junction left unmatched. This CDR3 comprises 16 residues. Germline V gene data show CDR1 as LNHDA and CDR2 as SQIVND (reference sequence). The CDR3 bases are TGTGCCAGTAGTATTAGGGGAGCGGGAGCCACTAATGAGCAGTTCTTC. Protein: CASSIRGAGATNEQFF.

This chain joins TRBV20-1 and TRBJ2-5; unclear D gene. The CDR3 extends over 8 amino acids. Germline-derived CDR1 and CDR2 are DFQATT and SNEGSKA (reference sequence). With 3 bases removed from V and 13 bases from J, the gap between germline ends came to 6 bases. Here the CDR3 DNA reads TGCAGTGCTAGGCCCGGGTACTTC. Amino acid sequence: CSARPGYF.

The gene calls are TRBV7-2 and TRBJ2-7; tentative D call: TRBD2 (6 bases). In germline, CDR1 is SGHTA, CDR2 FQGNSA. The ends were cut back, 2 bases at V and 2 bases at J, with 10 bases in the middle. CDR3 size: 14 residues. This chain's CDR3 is CASSLRRGPYEQYF. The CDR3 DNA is TGTGCCAGCAGCTTACGGCGGGGTCCCTACGAGCAGTACTTC.